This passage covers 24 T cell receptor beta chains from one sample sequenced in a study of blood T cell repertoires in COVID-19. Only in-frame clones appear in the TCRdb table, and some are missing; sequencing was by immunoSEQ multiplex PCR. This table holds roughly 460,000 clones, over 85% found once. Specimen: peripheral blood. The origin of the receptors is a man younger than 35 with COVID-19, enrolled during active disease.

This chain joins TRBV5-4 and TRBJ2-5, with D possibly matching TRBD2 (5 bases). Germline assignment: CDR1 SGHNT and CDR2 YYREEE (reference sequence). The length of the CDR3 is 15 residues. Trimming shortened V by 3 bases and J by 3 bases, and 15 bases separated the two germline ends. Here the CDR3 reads CASSSGLASEETQYF. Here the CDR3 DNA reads TGTGCCAGCAGCTCTGGCTTAGCGAGCGAAGAGACCCAGTACTTC.

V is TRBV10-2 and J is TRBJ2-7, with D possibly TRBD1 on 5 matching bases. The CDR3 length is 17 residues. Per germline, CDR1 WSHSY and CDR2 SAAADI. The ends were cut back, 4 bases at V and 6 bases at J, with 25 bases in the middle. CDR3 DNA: TGCGCCAGCAGTGGGCCGTCCAGGGCAACTTCGTCCGGCGAGCAGTACTTC. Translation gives CASSGPSRATSSGEQYF.

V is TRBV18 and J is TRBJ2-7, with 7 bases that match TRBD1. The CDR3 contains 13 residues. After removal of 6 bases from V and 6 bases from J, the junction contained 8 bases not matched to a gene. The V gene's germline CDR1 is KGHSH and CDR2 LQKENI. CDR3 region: CASSPGTAFEQYF. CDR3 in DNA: TGTGCCAGCTCCCCCGGGACAGCGTTCGAGCAGTACTTC.

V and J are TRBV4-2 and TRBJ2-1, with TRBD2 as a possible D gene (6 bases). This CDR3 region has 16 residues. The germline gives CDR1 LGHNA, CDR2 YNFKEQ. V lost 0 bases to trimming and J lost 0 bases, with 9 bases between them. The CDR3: CASSQDRRASYNEQFF. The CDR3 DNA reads TGTGCCAGCAGCCAAGATCGGAGGGCCTCCTACAATGAGCAGTTCTTC.

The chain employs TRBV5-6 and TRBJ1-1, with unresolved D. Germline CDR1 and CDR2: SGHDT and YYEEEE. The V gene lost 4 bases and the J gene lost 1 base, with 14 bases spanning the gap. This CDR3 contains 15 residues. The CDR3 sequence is CASSIGGPGNTEAFF. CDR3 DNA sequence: TGTGCCAGCAGCATTGGAGGTCCGGGGAACACTGAAGCTTTCTTT.

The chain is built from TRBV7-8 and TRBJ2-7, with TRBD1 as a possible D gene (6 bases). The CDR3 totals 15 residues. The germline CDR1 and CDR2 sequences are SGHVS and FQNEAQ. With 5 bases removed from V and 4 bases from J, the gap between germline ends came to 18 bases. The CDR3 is CASSPQDRYHYEQYF. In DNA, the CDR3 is TGTGCCAGCAGCCCCCAAGACAGGTATCATTACGAGCAGTACTTC.

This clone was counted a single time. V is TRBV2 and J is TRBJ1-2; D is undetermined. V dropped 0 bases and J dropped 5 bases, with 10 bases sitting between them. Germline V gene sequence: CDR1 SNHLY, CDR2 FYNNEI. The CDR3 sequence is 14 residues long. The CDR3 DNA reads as TGTGCCAGCAGTGAAGCGACGGGAAGGTATGGCTACACCTTC. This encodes CASSEATGRYGYTF.

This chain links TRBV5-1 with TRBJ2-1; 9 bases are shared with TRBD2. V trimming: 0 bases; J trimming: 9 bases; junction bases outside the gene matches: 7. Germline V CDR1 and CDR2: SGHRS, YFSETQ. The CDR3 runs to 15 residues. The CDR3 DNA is TGCGCCAGCAGCTTGGTGCGGGGGGGCCTGGGTGAGCAGTTCTTC. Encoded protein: CASSLVRGGLGEQFF.

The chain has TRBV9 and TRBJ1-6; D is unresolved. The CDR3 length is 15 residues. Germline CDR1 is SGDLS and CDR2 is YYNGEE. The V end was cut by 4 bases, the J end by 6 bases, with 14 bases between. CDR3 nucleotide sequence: TGTGCCAGCAGCCCCTCTAGAGCGCTTAATTCACCCCTCCACTTT. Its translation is CASSPSRALNSPLHF.

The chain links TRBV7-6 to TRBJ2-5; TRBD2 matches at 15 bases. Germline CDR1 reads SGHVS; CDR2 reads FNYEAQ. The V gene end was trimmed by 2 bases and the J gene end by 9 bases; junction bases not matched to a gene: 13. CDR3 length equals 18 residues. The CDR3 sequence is CASSLPAGTSGRSQAQYF. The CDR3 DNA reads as TGTGCCAGCAGCTTACCGGCAGGGACTAGCGGGAGGAGCCAAGCCCAGTACTTC.

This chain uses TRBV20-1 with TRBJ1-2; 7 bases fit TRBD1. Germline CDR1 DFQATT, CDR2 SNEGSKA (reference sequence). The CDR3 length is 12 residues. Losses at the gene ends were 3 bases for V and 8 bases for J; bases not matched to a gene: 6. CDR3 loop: CSASPDRDGYTF. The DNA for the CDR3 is TGCAGTGCTAGTCCAGACAGGGACGGCTACACCTTC.

The chain's CDR3 is CASSLEVGAETEAFF. CDR3 nucleotide sequence: TGTGCCAGCAGTTTAGAGGTAGGGGCTGAAACTGAAGCTTTCTTT. The V gene is TRBV28, the J gene TRBJ1-1, with D tentatively TRBD1 (5 bases). V was clipped by 2 bases and J by 5 bases, with 15 bases between them. The CDR3 loop spans 15 amino acids. The germline V gene has CDR1 MDHEN and CDR2 SYDVKM. The full variable domain, with the rest looked up from reference TRBV28 and TRBJ1-1, is DVKVTQSSRYLVKRTGEKVFLECVQDMDHENMFWYRQDPGLGLRLIYFSYDVKMKEKGDIPEGYSVSREKKERFSLILESASTNQTSMYLCASSLEVGAETEAFFGQGTRLTVV.

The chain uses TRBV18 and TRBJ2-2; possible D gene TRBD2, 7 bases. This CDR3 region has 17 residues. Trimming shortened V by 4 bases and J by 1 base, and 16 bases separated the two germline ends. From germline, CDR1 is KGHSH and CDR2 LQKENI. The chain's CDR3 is CASSRATGGRNTGELFF. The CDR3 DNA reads TGTGCCAGCTCACGGGCTACGGGGGGCCGGAACACCGGGGAGCTGTTTTTT.

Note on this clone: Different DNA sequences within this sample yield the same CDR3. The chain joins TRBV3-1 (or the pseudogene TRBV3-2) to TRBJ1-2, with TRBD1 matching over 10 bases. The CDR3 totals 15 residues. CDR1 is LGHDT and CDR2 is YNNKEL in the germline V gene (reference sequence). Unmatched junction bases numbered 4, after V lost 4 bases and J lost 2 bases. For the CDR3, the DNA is TGTGCCAGCAGCCGAACGGGACAGGGGAACTATGGCTACACCTTC. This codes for CASSRTGQGNYGYTF.

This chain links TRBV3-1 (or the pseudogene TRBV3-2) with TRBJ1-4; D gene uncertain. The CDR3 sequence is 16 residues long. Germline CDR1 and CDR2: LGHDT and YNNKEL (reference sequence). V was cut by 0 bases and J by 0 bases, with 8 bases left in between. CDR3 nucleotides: TGTGCCAGCAGCCAAGACTGGCAGGCAACTAATGAAAAACTGTTTTTT. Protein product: CASSQDWQATNEKLFF.

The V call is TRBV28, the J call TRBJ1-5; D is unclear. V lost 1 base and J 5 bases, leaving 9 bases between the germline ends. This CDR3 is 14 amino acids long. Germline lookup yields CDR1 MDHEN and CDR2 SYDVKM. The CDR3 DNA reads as TGTGCCAGCAGTTTATTCGGGGATCATCAGCCCCAGCATTTT. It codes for CASSLFGDHQPQHF.

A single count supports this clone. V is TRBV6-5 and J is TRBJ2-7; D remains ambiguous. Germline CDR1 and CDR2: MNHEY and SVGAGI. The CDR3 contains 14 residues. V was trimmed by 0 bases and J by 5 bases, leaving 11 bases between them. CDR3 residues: CASSYSPGSDEQYF. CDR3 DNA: TGTGCCAGCAGTTACTCGCCAGGATCAGACGAGCAGTACTTC.

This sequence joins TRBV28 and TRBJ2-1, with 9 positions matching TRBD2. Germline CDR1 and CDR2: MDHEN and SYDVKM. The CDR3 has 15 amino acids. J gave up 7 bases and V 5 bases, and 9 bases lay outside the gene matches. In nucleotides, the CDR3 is TGTGCCAGCAGTCCGATAGCGGGAGTTAGAAATGAGCAGTTCTTC. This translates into CASSPIAGVRNEQFF.

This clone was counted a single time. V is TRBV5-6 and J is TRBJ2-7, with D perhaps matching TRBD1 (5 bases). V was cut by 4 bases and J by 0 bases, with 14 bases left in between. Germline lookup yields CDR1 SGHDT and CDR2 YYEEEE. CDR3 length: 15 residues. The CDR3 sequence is CASSPWTHLSYEQYF. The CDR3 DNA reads TGTGCCAGCAGCCCCTGGACACACCTCTCCTACGAGCAGTACTTC.

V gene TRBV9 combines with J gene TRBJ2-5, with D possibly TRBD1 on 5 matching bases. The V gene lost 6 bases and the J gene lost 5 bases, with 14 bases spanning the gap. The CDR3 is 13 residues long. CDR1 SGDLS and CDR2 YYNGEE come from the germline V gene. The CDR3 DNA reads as TGTGCCAGCAACCCTAGGGGTCGGGAGACCCAGTACTTC. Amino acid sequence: CASNPRGRETQYF.

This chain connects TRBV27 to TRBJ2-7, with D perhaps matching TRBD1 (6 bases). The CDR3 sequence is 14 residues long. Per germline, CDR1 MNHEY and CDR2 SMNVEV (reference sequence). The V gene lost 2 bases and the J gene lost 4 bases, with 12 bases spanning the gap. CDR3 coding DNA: TGTGCCAGCAGTTTAAGGGGGTCCGGATACGAGCAGTACTTC. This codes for CASSLRGSGYEQYF.

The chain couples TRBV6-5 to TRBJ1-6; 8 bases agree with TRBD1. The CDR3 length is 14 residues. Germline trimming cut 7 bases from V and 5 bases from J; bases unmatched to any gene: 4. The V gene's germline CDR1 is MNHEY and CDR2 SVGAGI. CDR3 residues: CASTRQGNNSPLHF. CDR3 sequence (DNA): TGTGCCAGCACTAGACAGGGGAATAATTCACCCCTCCACTTT.

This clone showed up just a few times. The CDR3 region has the DNA TGTGCCAGCAGTTTGGACGAGGGGGCCCCAGATACGCAGTATTTT. Translation gives CASSLDEGAPDTQYF. V is TRBV11-2 and J is TRBJ2-3; TRBD1 aligns across 7 bases. This CDR3 spans 15 amino acids. The V gene end was trimmed by 6 bases and the J gene end by 4 bases; junction bases not matched to a gene: 10. Per the germline V gene, CDR1 is SGHAT and CDR2 is FQNNGV. Full variable domain (rest looked up from reference TRBV11-2 and TRBJ2-3): EAGVAQSPRYKIIEKRQSVAFWCNPISGHATLYWYQQILGQGPKLLIQFQNNGVVDDSQLPKDRFSAERLKGVDSTLKIQPAKLEDSAVYLCASSLDEGAPDTQYFGPGTRLTVL.

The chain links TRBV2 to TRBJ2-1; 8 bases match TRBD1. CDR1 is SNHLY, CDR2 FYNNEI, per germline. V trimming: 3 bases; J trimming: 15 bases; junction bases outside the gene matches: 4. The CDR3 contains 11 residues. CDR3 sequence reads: CASSDSGTGFF. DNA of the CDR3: TGTGCCAGCAGTGATTCCGGGACAGGGTTCTTC.